This passage covers 11 T cell receptor beta chains from one sample sequenced in a study of post-analysis software for immune sequencing data. For these receptors, no antigen is known. Unique molecular identifiers had been added to the TCR beta cDNA libraries. TCRdb re-called the PCR reads with MiXCR, one entry per CDR3 protein. This table holds hundreds of thousands of distinct CDR3 sequences, 25% to 30% found once. Study-level points and caveats: Roughly 5 TRBV segments (TRBV5-6, TRBV5-1 and TRBV20-1 among them) occurred more frequently in patients than in controls.

Sequences were obtained from blood. Every receptor here comes from a girl under 18 with multiple sclerosis.

The chain links TRBV29-1 to TRBJ2-4; 10 bases agree with TRBD1. Germline lookup yields CDR1 SQVTM and CDR2 ANQGSEA. The CDR3 sequence is 14 residues long. V shed 6 bases and J 1 base; nucleotides not matched to a gene: 3. The CDR3 DNA follows: TGCAGCGTAGCGGGACAGGGGGCCAAAAACATTCAGTACTTC. Translated, it gives CSVAGQGAKNIQYF.

To note about this clonotype: The conserved phenylalanine or tryptophan normally closing the CDR3 is absent here, so this likely arose from a read error. This chain uses TRBV12-3 or TRBV12-4 with TRBJ1-2; D is perhaps TRBD1 (5 bases). There are 13 residues in the CDR3. With 7 bases removed from V and 6 bases from J, the gap between germline ends came to 15 bases. The CDR3 is CASTRSGTHGYTC. CDR3 bases: TGTGCCAGCACCAGATCGGGGACCCATGGCTACACCTGC.

With respect to this clonotype: Relative to the germline gene, one junction end is altered; a read error may explain this. V usage is TRBV3-1 and J usage is TRBJ2-7; 7 nucleotides match TRBD2. Germline values: CDR1 LGHDT, CDR2 YNNKEL (reference sequence). The CDR3 loop spans 13 amino acids. The CDR3 protein is CASSQVTGGEQYF. The CDR3 DNA follows: TGCGCCAGCAGCCAAGTGACGGGGGGCGAGCAGTACTTC.

The chain recombines TRBV9 with TRBJ2-7, with 7 bases identical to TRBD2. The trim removed 7 bases at V and 4 bases at J, leaving 14 bases unmatched. The CDR3 spans 15 residues. The germline V gene has CDR1 SGDLS and CDR2 YYNGEE. The DNA for the CDR3 is TGTGCCAGCGGAGGGGACGCTAGCGGAGGATACGAGCAGTACTTC. It translates to CASGGDASGGYEQYF. Combining the CDR3 with reference TRBV9 and TRBJ2-7 gives the whole variable domain DSGVTQTPKHLITATGQRVTLRCSPRSGDLSVYWYQQSLDQGLQFLIQYYNGEERAKGNILERFSAQQFPDLHSELNLSSLELGDSALYFCASGGDASGGYEQYFGPGTRLTVT.

Points on this clonotype: A much larger clone differs from this one at a single base, so this may be a read error. CDR3 bases: TGCTCCAGCAGCTTGGCACAGACAGGGGATGGCGAGCAGTTCTTC. This translates into CSSSLAQTGDGEQFF. V gene TRBV5-1 combines with J gene TRBJ2-1, with TRBD1 matching 8 bases. CDR3 length: 15 amino acids. Per the germline V gene, CDR1 is SGHRS and CDR2 is YFSETQ.

A few counts support this clonotype. This chain connects TRBV28 to TRBJ2-3; 13 nucleotides line up with TRBD2. Germline values: CDR1 MDHEN, CDR2 SYDVKM. V lost 1 base, J lost 2 bases, and 6 bases stayed unmatched. The CDR3 has 18 residues. This CDR3 reads CASSLFGTSGMITDTQYF. CDR3 DNA: TGTGCCAGCAGTTTATTTGGGACTAGCGGGATGATCACAGATACGCAGTATTTT. Full variable domain (rest looked up from reference TRBV28 and TRBJ2-3): DVKVTQSSRYLVKRTGEKVFLECVQDMDHENMFWYRQDPGLGLRLIYFSYDVKMKEKGDIPEGYSVSREKKERFSLILESASTNQTSMYLCASSLFGTSGMITDTQYFGPGTRLTVL.

The sample holds a few counts of this clonotype. The V gene is TRBV20-1, the J gene TRBJ2-2, with 8 bases that match TRBD2. V lost 6 bases, J lost 6 bases, and 9 bases stayed unmatched. The CDR3 extends over 14 amino acids. Germline-derived CDR1 and CDR2 are DFQATT and SNEGSKA (reference sequence). CDR3 nucleotides: TGCAGTGCCGACCAGGGACTAGGGGCCGGGGAGCTGTTTTTT. Amino acids: CSADQGLGAGELFF.

The chain carries TRBV6-6 and TRBJ2-7, with TRBD1 matching 11 bases. The CDR3 sequence is 13 residues long. CDR1 MNHNY and CDR2 SVGAGI come from the germline V gene (reference sequence). V lost 2 bases and J lost 6; bases outside the gene matches: 0. CDR3 in DNA: TGTGCCAGCAGTTACGGGACAGGGGGCGAGCAGTACTTC. Encoded protein: CASSYGTGGEQYF.

V usage is TRBV12-3 or TRBV12-4 and J usage is TRBJ1-2, with D unclear. The CDR3 totals 13 residues. With 6 bases removed from V and 4 bases from J, the gap between germline ends came to 12 bases. CDR3 nucleotide sequence: TGTGCCAGCAGCGGAGGACGGTTCTATGGCTACACCTTC. This gives the protein CASSGGRFYGYTF.

In DNA, the CDR3 is TGTGCCAGCAGCTTCGATCGGGGGGGATACAATGAGCAGTTCTTC. Translation gives CASSFDRGGYNEQFF. The rearrangement uses TRBV7-6 and TRBJ2-1; 8 positions match TRBD2. The V segment lost 3 bases and the J segment 4 bases; nucleotides outside the gene matches: 5. CDR3 length: 15 amino acids. Germline V gene data show CDR1 as SGHVS and CDR2 as FNYEAQ.

On this clonotype itself: One end of the junction varies from germline; a read error may be responsible. The chain has TRBV11-2 and TRBJ2-1; unclear D gene. This CDR3 comprises 14 residues. Per the germline V gene, CDR1 is SGHAT and CDR2 is FQNNGV. The CDR3 DNA reads TGTTCCAGCAGCTTATCCATCACCTCCAATGAGCAGTGCTTC. Its protein product is CSSSLSITSNEQCF.